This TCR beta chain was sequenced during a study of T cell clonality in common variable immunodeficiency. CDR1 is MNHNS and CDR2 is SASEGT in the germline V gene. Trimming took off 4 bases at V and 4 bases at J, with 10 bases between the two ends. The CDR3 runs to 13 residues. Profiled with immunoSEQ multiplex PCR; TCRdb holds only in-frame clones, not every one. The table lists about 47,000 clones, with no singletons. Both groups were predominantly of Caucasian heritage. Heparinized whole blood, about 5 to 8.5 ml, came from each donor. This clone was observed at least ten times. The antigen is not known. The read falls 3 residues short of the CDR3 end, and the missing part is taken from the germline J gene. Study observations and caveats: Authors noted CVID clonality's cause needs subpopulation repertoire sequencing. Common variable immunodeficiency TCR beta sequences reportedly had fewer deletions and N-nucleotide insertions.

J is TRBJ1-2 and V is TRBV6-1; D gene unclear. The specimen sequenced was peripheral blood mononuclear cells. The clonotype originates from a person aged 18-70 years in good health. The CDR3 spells CASSVSKIYGYTF. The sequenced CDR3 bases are TGTGCCAGCAGTGTGTCAAAAATCTATGGC.